These T cell receptor beta chains were read from a single sample in a study of tumour-infiltrating T cells in Burkitt lymphoma. This table comes from immunoSEQ multiplex PCR, and its TCRdb copy is limited to in-frame clones, with some not included. The sample includes around 45,000 clones, around a third seen only once; the top ten take approximately 2.6%. Sequences were obtained from tumor tissue. These receptors were collected from a human donor with Burkitt lymphoma. Each CDR3 is given with its conserved first and last residue. The D gene is left open where the match is weak. Part of the rows lack a size; the others show once, few, many or a class for expanded clones.

j_gene: TRBJ1-2; abundance: few; d_gene: NA; v_gene: TRBV5-4; CDR3nt: TGTGCCAGCAGCGTCAGGCAGGGTCCTACTGGCTACACCTTC; CDR3aa: CASSVRQGPTGYTF
j_gene: TRBJ1-4; abundance: NA; d_gene: NA; v_gene: TRBV4-3; CDR3nt: TGCGCCAGCAGCCGGATAGTGACGGGTGAAAAACTGTTTTTT; CDR3aa: CASSRIVTGEKLFF
j_gene: TRBJ2-1; abundance: NA; d_gene: NA; v_gene: TRBV4-3; CDR3nt: TGCGCCAGCAGCCAAGATTTGGGGCAAGGAGTCGATGAGCAGTTCTTC; CDR3aa: CASSQDLGQGVDEQFF
j_gene: TRBJ1-6; abundance: NA; d_gene: TRBD1; v_gene: TRBV5-1; CDR3nt: TGCGCCAGCAGCGTCGCGGGACAGGGGGTTTCACCCCTCCACTTT; CDR3aa: CASSVAGQGVSPLHF
j_gene: TRBJ2-1; abundance: NA; d_gene: NA; v_gene: TRBV19; CDR3nt: TGTGCCAGTACGCGGGGCGTCGGACCCTACAATGAGCAGTTCTTC; CDR3aa: CASTRGVGPYNEQFF
j_gene: TRBJ1-2; abundance: NA; d_gene: NA; v_gene: TRBV6-4; CDR3nt: TGTGCCAGCAGCGGTACGGGGGGGAGTGACGGCTACACCTTC; CDR3aa: CASSGTGGSDGYTF
j_gene: TRBJ2-5; abundance: few; d_gene: NA; v_gene: TRBV5-1; CDR3nt: TGCGCCAGCAGCTTGGCAAGCCAAGAGACCCAGTACTTC; CDR3aa: CASSLASQETQYF
j_gene: TRBJ2-7; abundance: few; d_gene: TRBD1; v_gene: TRBV6-1; CDR3nt: TGTGCCAGCAGCCGGGACAGGGGAGAGCAGTACTTC; CDR3aa: CASSRDRGEQYF
j_gene: TRBJ1-1; abundance: NA; d_gene: NA; v_gene: TRBV6-9; CDR3nt: TGTGCCAGCGCTAGTGGGCCCCGAGGAGCTTTCTTT; CDR3aa: CASASGPRGAFF
j_gene: TRBJ2-1; abundance: NA; d_gene: NA; v_gene: TRBV5-1; CDR3nt: TGCGCCAGCAGCCCGGGGGAGGGGGCGCGCCATGAGCAGTTCTTC; CDR3aa: CASSPGEGARHEQFF
j_gene: TRBJ1-2; abundance: NA; d_gene: NA; v_gene: TRBV5-1; CDR3nt: TGCGCCAGCAGCCCCGACAGACACGGCTACACCTTC; CDR3aa: CASSPDRHGYTF
j_gene: TRBJ2-1; abundance: few; d_gene: TRBD2; v_gene: TRBV6-6; CDR3nt: TGTGCCAGCGCTAGCGGGGGATACAATGAGCAGTTCTTC; CDR3aa: CASASGGYNEQFF
j_gene: TRBJ1-1; abundance: NA; d_gene: NA; v_gene: TRBV4-2; CDR3nt: TGTGCCAGCAGCCGGGGGGGGTCTGAAGCTTTCTTT; CDR3aa: CASSRGGSEAFF
j_gene: TRBJ2-5; abundance: NA; d_gene: NA; v_gene: TRBV5-4; CDR3nt: TGTGCCAGCAGCCACGGGTCCGGGCGGCAAGAGACCCAGTACTTC; CDR3aa: CASSHGSGRQETQYF
j_gene: TRBJ1-1; abundance: NA; d_gene: NA; v_gene: TRBV7-9; CDR3nt: TGTGCCAGCAGCCTCAATAAAGCAGGGCGAGCTTTCTTT; CDR3aa: CASSLNKAGRAFF
j_gene: TRBJ1-5; abundance: few; d_gene: TRBD1; v_gene: TRBV19; CDR3nt: TGTGCCAGTAGAGTCGACAGGGCTATGGGCAATCAGCCCCAGCATTTT; CDR3aa: CASRVDRAMGNQPQHF
j_gene: TRBJ1-3; abundance: NA; d_gene: TRBD1; v_gene: TRBV7-9; CDR3nt: TGTGCCAGCAGCAACTGGGACAGGGGGTCTGGAAACACCATATATTTT; CDR3aa: CASSNWDRGSGNTIYF
j_gene: TRBJ2-1; abundance: few; d_gene: NA; v_gene: TRBV29-1; CDR3nt: TGCAGCGTTGAAACGAGAGGACCCCCGGTCTTGGAGCAGTTCTTC; CDR3aa: CSVETRGPPVLEQFF
j_gene: TRBJ2-3; abundance: NA; d_gene: NA; v_gene: TRBV7-2; CDR3nt: TGTGCCAGCAGCTATTTTTTGGCGGGGGCAACTTCAGATACGCAGTATTTT; CDR3aa: CASSYFLAGATSDTQYF
j_gene: TRBJ2-3; abundance: NA; d_gene: NA; v_gene: TRBV5-8; CDR3nt: TGTGCCAGCAGCTTGGTTGGCTTCATGACGGATACGCAGTATTTT; CDR3aa: CASSLVGFMTDTQYF
j_gene: TRBJ2-3; abundance: NA; d_gene: NA; v_gene: TRBV18; CDR3nt: TGTGCCAGCTCACCGCTAGTGGCAGATACGCAGTATTTT; CDR3aa: CASSPLVADTQYF
j_gene: TRBJ2-7; abundance: NA; d_gene: TRBD1; v_gene: TRBV7-8; CDR3nt: TGTGCCAGCAGCCGGGACAGGGGCGAGCAGTACTTC; CDR3aa: CASSRDRGEQYF
j_gene: TRBJ1-2; abundance: few; d_gene: TRBD1; v_gene: TRBV7-9; CDR3nt: TGTGCCAGCAGCCCCCAGGGGGGATCAGCAAGCTATGGCTACACCTTC; CDR3aa: CASSPQGGSASYGYTF
j_gene: TRBJ2-7; abundance: few; d_gene: NA; v_gene: TRBV6-5; CDR3nt: TGTGCCAGCAGTTATGGGGGACCTCCATCCTACGAGCAGTACTTC; CDR3aa: CASSYGGPPSYEQYF
j_gene: TRBJ2-1; abundance: NA; d_gene: TRBD2; v_gene: TRBV7-8; CDR3nt: TGTGCCAGCAGCAAACTCGCGGGGGGCTACAATGAGCAGTTCTTC; CDR3aa: CASSKLAGGYNEQFF
j_gene: TRBJ2-5; abundance: few; d_gene: TRBD1; v_gene: TRBV30; CDR3nt: TGTGCCTGGAGTGCCCTGGGACAGCAAGAGACCCAGTACTTC; CDR3aa: CAWSALGQQETQYF
j_gene: TRBJ1-2; abundance: few; d_gene: TRBD1; v_gene: TRBV27; CDR3nt: TGTGCCAGCAGTTTTCAGGGGGGAACCTATGGCTACACCTTC; CDR3aa: CASSFQGGTYGYTF
j_gene: TRBJ2-7; abundance: few; d_gene: NA; v_gene: TRBV15; CDR3nt: TGTGCCACCAGCAGAGGAGGACGCCAGTCCTACGAGCAGTACTTC; CDR3aa: CATSRGGRQSYEQYF
j_gene: TRBJ1-2; abundance: NA; d_gene: NA; v_gene: TRBV5-1; CDR3nt: TGCGCCAGCAGCTTAAGGGGAGGCTATGGCTACACCTTC; CDR3aa: CASSLRGGYGYTF
j_gene: TRBJ2-1; abundance: many; d_gene: NA; v_gene: TRBV9; CDR3nt: TGTGCCAGCAGCTCGACGAGGAGGTTCGGGGACAATGAGCAGTTCTTC; CDR3aa: CASSSTRRFGDNEQFF
j_gene: TRBJ2-3; abundance: NA; d_gene: TRBD2; v_gene: TRBV11-2; CDR3nt: TGTGCCAGCAGCAAAGAGGCGGGGGGGGTGGGTACGCAGTATTTT; CDR3aa: CASSKEAGGVGTQYF
j_gene: TRBJ2-1; abundance: few; d_gene: NA; v_gene: TRBV7-2; CDR3nt: TGTGCCAGCAGCCTACGTCAGGCCAATGAGCAGTTCTTC; CDR3aa: CASSLRQANEQFF
j_gene: TRBJ1-6; abundance: NA; d_gene: NA; v_gene: TRBV21-1; CDR3nt: TGTGCCAGCAGCAAGGTTCCGGGGGGCTCACCATATAATTCACCCCTCCACTTT; CDR3aa: CASSKVPGGSPYNSPLHF
j_gene: TRBJ2-2; abundance: medium-sized; d_gene: NA; v_gene: TRBV4-2; CDR3nt: TGTGCCAGCAGCCCCGTCCTAGGGTTAGGGACCGGGGAGCTGTTTTTT; CDR3aa: CASSPVLGLGTGELFF
j_gene: TRBJ1-6; abundance: NA; d_gene: NA; v_gene: TRBV18; CDR3nt: TGTGCCAGCTCGCCCCGAGGGACCGGGGCTCTTTCACCCCTCCACTTT; CDR3aa: CASSPRGTGALSPLHF
j_gene: TRBJ2-7; abundance: few; d_gene: TRBD1; v_gene: TRBV7-9; CDR3nt: TGTGCCAGCAGCCCCGACAGGGTCGAGCAGTACTTC; CDR3aa: CASSPDRVEQYF
j_gene: TRBJ1-1; abundance: few; d_gene: NA; v_gene: TRBV4-1; CDR3nt: TGCGCCAGCAGCCAAGATCCCTCAAGCTCTGAAGCTTTCTTT; CDR3aa: CASSQDPSSSEAFF